The rows below give T cell receptor beta chains drawn from one sample of a study of blood T cell repertoires in COVID-19. Method: immunoSEQ multiplex PCR; TCRdb's copy keeps in-frame clones and lacks some. The table includes hundreds of thousands of clones, 85% to 90% detected once. Sequences were obtained from peripheral blood. The receptor set was obtained from a woman between 45 and 60 years old with COVID-19, enrolled during active disease. Each CDR3 is given with its conserved first and last residue. A D gene is named only where the DNA matches it firmly. Clone size appears in some rows only: once, few, many, or a class for an expanded clone.

clone_size | j_call | v_call | d_call | cdr3_aa | cdr3_nt
once | TRBJ2-3 | TRBV11-3 | NA | CASSLDGGSTDTQYF | TGTGCCAGCAGCTTAGATGGCGGAAGCACAGATACGCAGTATTTT
NA | TRBJ2-1 | TRBV27 | TRBD2 | CASRASGVYNEQFF | TGTGCCAGCAGGGCTAGCGGGGTCTACAATGAGCAGTTCTTC
NA | TRBJ1-2 | TRBV28 | NA | CASSSPKDSIDYGYTF | TGTGCCAGCAGTTCCCCTAAGGACTCAATAGACTATGGCTACACCTTC
NA | TRBJ1-1 | TRBV12-3/TRBV12-4 | NA | CASSLEAEPEAFF | TGTGCCAGCAGTTTAGAGGCGGAACCCGAAGCTTTCTTT
NA | TRBJ1-1 | TRBV2 | NA | CASSDLGQRNTEAFF | TGTGCCAGCAGTGATTTAGGACAGCGGAACACTGAAGCTTTCTTT
NA | TRBJ1-2 | TRBV5-5 | NA | CASRPGLLYGYTF | TGTGCCAGCAGACCGGGACTGCTCTATGGCTACACCTTC
NA | TRBJ2-3 | TRBV4-1 | NA | CASSYPGMSTDTQYF | TGCGCCAGCAGCTACCCCGGGATGAGCACAGATACGCAGTATTTT
few | TRBJ1-1 | TRBV28 | NA | CASISGADTEAFF | TGTGCCAGCATATCAGGGGCTGACACTGAAGCTTTCTTT
NA | TRBJ1-5 | TRBV2 | NA | CASKRVSNQPQHF | TGTGCCAGCAAGAGGGTAAGCAATCAGCCCCAGCATTTT
once | TRBJ2-6 | TRBV5-4 | TRBD1 | CASTRGQGSFSGANVLTF | TGTGCCAGCACCAGAGGACAGGGGAGCTTCTCTGGGGCCAACGTCCTGACTTTC
once | TRBJ2-3 | TRBV21-1 | NA | CASSPGGFGSGGADTQYF | TGTGCCAGCAGCCCAGGGGGCTTTGGGAGCGGGGGGGCAGATACGCAGTATTTT
once | TRBJ2-1 | TRBV5-1 | NA | CASSLDGLANNEQFF | TGCGCCAGCAGCTTGGACGGGCTAGCCAACAATGAGCAGTTCTTC
NA | TRBJ1-5 | TRBV19 | NA | CATERGTYSNQPQHF | TGTGCCACCGAAAGGGGGACCTATAGCAATCAGCCCCAGCATTTT
few | TRBJ2-7 | TRBV4-1 | NA | CASSQGSRDEQYF | TGCGCCAGCAGCCAAGGAAGCAGGGACGAGCAGTACTTC
NA | TRBJ2-2 | TRBV5-1 | TRBD2 | CASSPRGAGAAGELFF | TGCGCCAGCAGCCCGCGTGGAGCGGGGGCCGCCGGGGAGCTGTTTTTT
once | TRBJ1-2 | TRBV5-8 | TRBD1 | CASSLAYRGQRYTF | TGTGCCAGCAGCTTGGCCTATAGGGGGCAGCGCTACACCTTC
NA | TRBJ1-2 | TRBV24-1 | NA | CATSDSRTASSAYGYTF | TGTGCCACCAGTGATTCCAGGACAGCGTCGTCTGCCTATGGCTACACCTTC
few | TRBJ2-2 | TRBV28 | TRBD1 | CASKGTGINTGELFF | TGTGCCAGCAAGGGGACAGGAATTAACACCGGGGAGCTGTTTTTT
NA | TRBJ1-2 | TRBV5-4 | TRBD1 | CASSLPLLQGARGGYTF | TGTGCCAGCAGCTTACCCCTCCTTCAGGGGGCGAGAGGGGGCTACACCTTC
NA | TRBJ2-7 | TRBV5-1 | TRBD2 | CASSLDVAGASYEQYF | TGCGCCAGCAGCTTGGACGTAGCGGGGGCCTCTTACGAGCAGTACTTC
NA | TRBJ1-4 | TRBV28 | TRBD1 | CASSPPGQINEKLFF | TGTGCCAGCAGTCCCCCGGGACAGATAAATGAAAAACTGTTTTTT
NA | TRBJ2-2 | TRBV7-6 | NA | CASSLITLSGSGELFF | TGTGCCAGCAGCTTAATAACTTTAAGCGGGTCCGGGGAGCTGTTTTTT
NA | TRBJ2-6 | TRBV7-9 | TRBD1 | CASSLWMGQDISGANVLTF | TGTGCCAGCAGCCTGTGGATGGGACAGGACATATCTGGGGCCAACGTCCTGACTTTC
NA | TRBJ1-4 | TRBV5-4 | TRBD1 | CASSRDSAGGKLFF | TGTGCCAGCAGTCGGGACAGCGCAGGGGGAAAACTGTTTTTT
NA | TRBJ2-5 | TRBV11-2 | NA | CASSPGTPGETQYF | TGTGCCAGCAGCCCTGGGACTCCAGGGGAGACCCAGTACTTC
NA | TRBJ1-6 | TRBV19 | NA | CASSMGGSLGSPLHF | TGTGCCAGTAGTATGGGAGGGAGCCTAGGATCACCCCTCCACTTT
NA | TRBJ2-2 | TRBV5-4 | NA | CASSSYSSGPGELFF | TGTGCCAGCAGCTCGTACTCATCAGGGCCCGGGGAGCTGTTTTTT
NA | TRBJ1-2 | TRBV7-8 | NA | CASSLRAGANYGYTF | TGTGCCAGCAGCTTAAGGGCAGGGGCCAACTATGGCTACACCTTC
NA | TRBJ2-7 | TRBV30 | NA | CAWGPQAPEQYF | TGTGCCTGGGGTCCGCAGGCACCCGAGCAGTACTTC
NA | TRBJ1-4 | TRBV7-9 | NA | CASSIGTPSSIGEKLFF | TGTGCCAGCAGTATAGGAACCCCCTCATCAATCGGGGAAAAACTGTTTTTT
few | TRBJ1-1 | TRBV14 | NA | CASSQERAQGETEAFF | TGTGCCAGCAGCCAAGAAAGGGCTCAGGGCGAGACTGAAGCTTTCTTT
NA | TRBJ2-1 | TRBV28 | NA | CASSFLGGAVYNEQFF | TGTGCCAGCAGTTTTCTGGGGGGGGCGGTTTACAATGAGCAGTTCTTC
NA | TRBJ2-3 | TRBV21-1 | NA | CASSSPIGGQGTDTQYF | TGTGCCAGCAGCTCCCCCATCGGTGGACAGGGAACAGATACGCAGTATTTT
NA | TRBJ2-2 | TRBV30 | NA | CAWSVGGHLPGELFF | TGTGCCTGGAGTGTAGGGGGACACCTTCCCGGGGAGCTGTTTTTT
NA | TRBJ1-1 | TRBV18 | TRBD1 | CASSPGQDTDTEAFF | TGTGCCAGCTCACCGGGACAGGATACTGACACTGAAGCTTTCTTT
NA | TRBJ2-6 | TRBV11-1 | NA | CASSFQATGANVLTF | TGTGCCAGCAGCTTTCAGGCCACTGGGGCCAACGTCCTGACTTTC
NA | TRBJ1-1 | TRBV27 | TRBD1 | CASHTGGTEAFF | TGTGCCAGCCACACAGGGGGCACTGAAGCTTTCTTT
NA | TRBJ2-7 | TRBV6-1 | NA | CASSERGTIGYEQYF | TGTGCCAGCAGTGAAAGGGGGACAATTGGCTACGAGCAGTACTTC